Below are 4 T cell receptor beta chains sequenced from a single sample in a study of metastatic and nonmetastatic thyroid tumors (dated by TCRdb to about 2020). No patient had received any treatment before thyroid surgery. Library preparation used PCR. For sequencing, an Illumina HiSeq 4000 was employed. TCRdb ran its own pipeline on the public reads, namely fastp trimming at Q25 and MiXCR clone calling, and kept in-frame beta chains. This sample gives more than 90,000 clones in total; more than 9.5% of them show up just once. The ten largest clones capture roughly 12% of the sample. The sequencing input was blood. The receptors stem from a female donor with papillary thyroid cancer or a benign thyroid nodule (not recorded which). Some clones in this sample may be carry-over from other donors' samples.

This clone was detected only a few times. The chain has TRBV28 and TRBJ1-5; D ambiguous. Germline values: CDR1 MDHEN, CDR2 SYDVKM. Trimming cost V 2 bases and J 7 bases, with 9 bases left between them. The CDR3 loop spans 13 amino acids. CDR3 in amino acids: CASSLTGIQPQHF. Here the CDR3 DNA reads TGTGCCAGCAGTTTAACTGGGATCCAGCCCCAGCATTTT.

This clone has a count of ten or more. J is TRBJ1-1 and V is TRBV25-1; D is perhaps TRBD1 (5 bases). Per germline, CDR1 MGHDK and CDR2 SYGVNS. The V gene lost 8 bases and the J gene lost 2 bases, with 12 bases spanning the gap. The CDR3 runs 13 residues. The CDR3 nucleotides are TGTGCCAGCCGAGGGACTGTCAACACTGAAGCTTTCTTT. Encoded protein: CASRGTVNTEAFF. Full variable domain (outside the CDR3, taken from reference TRBV25-1 and TRBJ1-1): EADIYQTPRYLVIGTGKKITLECSQTMGHDKMYWYQQDPGMELHLIHYSYGVNSTEKGDLSSESTVSRIRTEHFPLTLESARPSHTSQYLCASRGTVNTEAFFGQGTRLTVV.

In the case of this clone: One end of the junction fails to match germline, which may point to a read error. The chain is built from TRBV2 and TRBJ2-7, with a weak D call TRBD1 (5 bases). CDR3 length equals 15 residues. The V gene's germline CDR1 is SNHLY and CDR2 FYNNEI. CDR3 nucleotide sequence: TGTGCCAGCAGTGGTAGACAGCCCGTTTCCTACGAGCAGCACTTC. It codes for CASSGRQPVSYEQHF.

This clone was seen ten or more times. CDR3 loop: CASSSRTINYNEQFF. CDR3 in DNA: TGTGCCAGCAGTTCCCGGACTATCAATTACAATGAGCAGTTCTTC. The chain recombines TRBV12-3 or TRBV12-4 with TRBJ2-1; D perhaps matches TRBD2 (6 bases). The length of the CDR3 is 15 residues. The V and J ends lost 4 bases and 4 bases respectively, with 14 bases between them.